This T cell receptor beta chain appears in the sequencing data of a study of T-cell reconstitution after alpha-beta-depleted transplantation in children. Preparation of the TCRbeta library used unique molecular identifiers. TCRdb analysed the PCR reads with MiXCR anew, one entry per CDR3 protein. The sample consists of about a million distinct CDR3 sequences, roughly 29% of them appearing once. Study conclusions and caveats: At day 60, the high TCRbeta diversity found in some patients originated from recipient T cells and thymic progenitors that had survived. There were reportedly several hundred expanded graft clones from which alpha-beta T cells came about two months after transplant. One year after transplant, T-cell counts and diversity came mostly from newly produced T cells.

Trimming pared 4 bases from V and 9 bases from J, leaving 19 bases between. CDR1 and CDR2 (germline): LGHDT, YNNKEL (reference sequence). CDR3 size: 15 residues. Regarding this clonotype: The antigen is unknown.

The source of this sequence is a boy less than two years old who had a stem cell transplant for SCID, so the T cells may come from the graft donor. V gene TRBV3-1 combines with J gene TRBJ1-3; weak D call: TRBD1 (6 bases). The sample here was PBMCs, mostly from graft donor cells, taken 360 days after TCRalphabeta/CD19-depleted stem cell transplant. CDR3 loop: CASSPLTPSGATIYF. The CDR3 DNA reads TGTGCCAGCAGCCCTCTTACCCCCTCAGGGGCCACCATATATTTT.